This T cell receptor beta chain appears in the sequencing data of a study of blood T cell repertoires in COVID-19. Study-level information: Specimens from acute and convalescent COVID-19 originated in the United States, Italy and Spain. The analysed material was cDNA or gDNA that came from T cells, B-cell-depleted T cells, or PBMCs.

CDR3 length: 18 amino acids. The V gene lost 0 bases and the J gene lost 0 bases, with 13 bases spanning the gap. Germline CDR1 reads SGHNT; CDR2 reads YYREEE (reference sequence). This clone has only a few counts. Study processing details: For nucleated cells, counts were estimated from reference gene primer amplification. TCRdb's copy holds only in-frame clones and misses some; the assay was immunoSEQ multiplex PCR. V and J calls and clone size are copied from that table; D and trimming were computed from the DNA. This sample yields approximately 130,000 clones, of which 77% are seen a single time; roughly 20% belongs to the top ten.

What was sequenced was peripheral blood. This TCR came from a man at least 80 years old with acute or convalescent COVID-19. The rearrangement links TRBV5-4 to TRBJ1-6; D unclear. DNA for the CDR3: TGTGCCAGCAGCTTGGTACTCGGCGGGTCCTCCTATAATTCACCCCTCCACTTT. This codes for CASSLVLGGSSYNSPLHF. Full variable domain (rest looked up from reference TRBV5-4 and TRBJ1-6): ETGVTQSPTHLIKTRGQQVTLRCSSQSGHNTVSWYQQALGQGPQFIFQYYREEENGRGNFPPRFSGLQFPNYSSELNVNALELDDSALYLCASSLVLGGSSYNSPLHFGNGTRLTVT.